A single sample gave rise to the 29 T cell receptor beta chains below, sequenced in a study of post-analysis software for immune sequencing data. Study-wide points: TRBV5-6, TRBV5-1 and TRBV20-1 belonged to a set of roughly 5 TRBV segments that were more frequent in patients than controls.

Sequencing libraries made from TCR beta cDNA carried unique molecular identifiers. One entry per CDR3 protein results from TCRdb running MiXCR on the PCR reads. Among roughly 410,000 distinct CDR3 sequences listed, around a third were seen once. These receptors' antigens are unknown. The material sequenced was blood. Receptors were obtained from a girl aged 10 to 17 with multiple sclerosis.

This clonotype was counted a few times. The chain joins TRBV6-6 to TRBJ2-7, with D unclear. Germline V gene sequence: CDR1 MNHNY, CDR2 SVGAGI (reference sequence). This CDR3 has 14 residues. V was trimmed by 2 bases and J by 3 bases, leaving 11 bases between them. The CDR3, as DNA: TGTGCCAGCAGTTACGAAGCGTTGAACTACGAGCAGTACTTC. Translation: CASSYEALNYEQYF.

In its sample, this clonotype was seen a few times. The CDR3 here is CSVEGPGAYNEQFF. In nucleotides, the CDR3 is TGCAGTGTTGAGGGGCCTGGTGCCTACAATGAGCAGTTCTTC. The chain uses TRBV20-1 and TRBJ2-1; D assignment may be TRBD1 or TRBD2 (5 bases each). The V end was cut by 7 bases, the J end by 2 bases, with 15 bases between. The CDR3 spans 14 residues. Per germline, CDR1 DFQATT and CDR2 SNEGSKA (reference sequence).

This clonotype was picked up a small number of times. This chain uses TRBV9 with TRBJ2-5; D may be TRBD1 (5 bases). Trimming shortened V by 2 bases and J by 5 bases, and 10 bases separated the two germline ends. CDR3 length: 13 amino acids. Germline V gives CDR1 SGDLS, CDR2 YYNGEE. CDR3 DNA sequence: TGTGCCAGCAGCGTTGGCAGGGTTGAGACCCAGTACTTC. It is translated as CASSVGRVETQYF.

With regard to this clonotype: Germline and junction disagree at one end, which may indicate a read error. DNA of the CDR3: TGCGCCAGCAGCTTAGGAGGGACAGGGGAAAGCTCACCCCCCCACTTT. It encodes CASSLGGTGESSPPHF. The chain links TRBV5-1 to TRBJ1-6; 10 nucleotides line up with TRBD1. The germline gives CDR1 SGHRS, CDR2 YFSETQ. The CDR3 is made up of 16 amino acids.

The chain links TRBV6-5 to TRBJ2-7; D is possibly TRBD2 (6 bases). Germline-derived CDR1 and CDR2 are MNHEY and SVGAGI. V dropped 11 bases and J dropped 2 bases, with 16 bases sitting between them. The length of the CDR3 is 13 residues. DNA of the CDR3: TGTGCCGCTGGCCGGGGGTATACCTACGAGCAGTACTTC. Protein product: CAAGRGYTYEQYF.

This sequence joins TRBV6-6 and TRBJ2-1; tentatively, D is TRBD1 or TRBD2 (5 bases each). Trimming removed 0 bases from V and 6 bases from J, with 18 bases in between. Looked up from germline, CDR1 is MNHNY and CDR2 is SVGAGI (reference sequence). The CDR3 has 17 amino acids. CDR3 nucleotides: TGTGCCAGCAGTTACTCCCGTACTCCGAGGGGAAGCAATGAGCAGTTCTTC. Translated, it gives CASSYSRTPRGSNEQFF.

V and J are TRBV10-3 and TRBJ2-7, with 14 bases fitting TRBD2. Per germline, CDR1 ENHRY and CDR2 SYGVKD. Unmatched junction bases numbered 18, after V lost 6 bases and J lost 5 bases. The CDR3 sequence is 19 residues long. CDR3 protein: CAISQIPGTSGGREDEQYF. The CDR3 nucleotides read TGTGCCATCAGCCAAATTCCCGGGACTAGCGGGGGCAGAGAAGACGAGCAGTACTTC.

The chain recombines TRBV5-6 with TRBJ2-3; 8 bases match TRBD2. After removal of 4 bases from V and 3 bases from J, the junction contained 4 bases not matched to a gene. Per germline, CDR1 SGHDT and CDR2 YYEEEE. The CDR3 loop spans 14 amino acids. CDR3 bases: TGTGCCAGCAGCCCAGCGGGGGCAACAGATACGCAGTATTTT. This translates into CASSPAGATDTQYF.

This clonotype came up once. The chain is built from TRBV7-2 and TRBJ1-3, with TRBD1 matching 7 bases. This CDR3 region has 14 residues. With 5 bases clipped from V and 2 bases from J, the junction kept 3 bases outside the gene matches. CDR1 is SGHTA, CDR2 FQGNSA, per germline. The CDR3 loop reads CASSPTGTGNTIYF. The CDR3 region has the DNA TGTGCCAGCAGCCCGACAGGGACTGGAAACACCATATATTTT.

The J gene is TRBJ1-6, the V gene TRBV9; 7 bases agree with TRBD1. The junction had 7 bases not matched to a gene; V was cut back by 3 bases and J by 7 bases. The germline gives CDR1 SGDLS, CDR2 YYNGEE. The CDR3 spans 15 residues. Here the CDR3 reads CASSGRQGMNSPLHF. The CDR3 region has the DNA TGTGCCAGCAGCGGAAGACAGGGTATGAATTCACCCCTCCACTTT.

This rearrangement joins TRBV20-1 to TRBJ1-1, with D perhaps matching TRBD1 (6 bases). The CDR3 is made up of 12 amino acids. Germline V gene sequence: CDR1 DFQATT, CDR2 SNEGSKA (reference sequence). Trimming pared 6 bases from V and 1 base from J, leaving 9 bases between. CDR3 in DNA: TGCAGTGCCACGGGGGCGAACACTGAAGCTTTCTTT. This encodes CSATGANTEAFF.

Notes on this clonotype: The junction does not match germline at one end; this may be a read error. The genes are TRBV6-2 or TRBV6-3 and TRBJ1-1; no clear D gene. Germline-derived CDR1 and CDR2 are MNHEY and SVGEGT. The CDR3 spans 14 residues. CDR3 nucleotides: TGTGCCAGCGCTAGGACGTATGTGAACGCTGAAGCTTTCTTT. Translated, it gives CASARTYVNAEAFF.

Ten or more counts support this clonotype. The rearrangement uses TRBV27 and TRBJ2-7; 7 bases are a match to TRBD1. Germline V CDR1 and CDR2: MNHEY, SMNVEV (reference sequence). J gave up 3 bases and V 4 bases, and 3 bases lay outside the gene matches. The CDR3 has 13 residues. The CDR3 DNA is TGTGCCAGCAGTTCCGGGACAGACTACGAGCAGTACTTC. Its translation is CASSSGTDYEQYF.

This clonotype was seen only a few times. The chain combines TRBV15 with TRBJ2-1, with TRBD2 matching 11 bases. The CDR3 runs 16 residues. The germline CDR1 and CDR2 sequences are LNHNV and YYDKDF (reference sequence). The trim removed 0 bases at V and 13 bases at J, leaving 11 bases unmatched. As DNA, the CDR3 is TGTGCCACCAGCAGAGATATAGCGGGGGGGCAGTCGGAACAGTTCTTC. As protein: CATSRDIAGGQSEQFF. Full variable domain (missing parts from reference TRBV15 and TRBJ2-1): DAMVIQNPRYQVTQFGKPVTLSCSQTLNHNVMYWYQQKSSQAPKLLFHYYDKDFNNEADTPDNFQSRRPNTSFCFLDIRSPGLGDTAMYLCATSRDIAGGQSEQFFGPGTRLTVL.

This clonotype was detected a few times. V and J are TRBV7-6 and TRBJ2-7; no clear D gene. Trimming took off 2 bases at V and 2 bases at J, with 16 bases between the two ends. The germline V gene encodes CDR1 SGHVS and CDR2 FNYEAQ. The CDR3 is 16 amino acids. CDR3 coding DNA: TGTGCCAGCAGCTTATCCAGCTCAGGACCGGCCTACGAGCAGTACTTC. Protein product: CASSLSSSGPAYEQYF. The whole variable domain, filled in from reference TRBV7-6 and TRBJ2-7, reads GAGVSQSPRYKVTKRGQDVALRCDPISGHVSLYWYRQALGQGPEFLTYFNYEAQQDKSGLPNDRFSAERPEGSISTLTIQRTEQRDSAMYRCASSLSSSGPAYEQYFGPGTRLTVT.

The chain combines TRBV27 with TRBJ2-5, with D hard to call. Germline-derived CDR1 and CDR2 are MNHEY and SMNVEV (reference sequence). The V and J ends lost 6 bases and 5 bases respectively, with 16 bases between them. This CDR3 comprises 14 residues. The CDR3 DNA sequence: TGTGCCAGCAGCCTGATAAAGGGCTGGGAGACCCAGTACTTC. It encodes CASSLIKGWETQYF.

The V call is TRBV29-1, the J call TRBJ1-5; possibly TRBD1 for D (5 bases). The CDR3 length is 14 residues. V was trimmed by 5 bases and J by 1 base, leaving 12 bases between them. Per germline, CDR1 SQVTM and CDR2 ANQGSEA. This chain's CDR3 is CSVSGTASNQPQHF. The CDR3, as DNA: TGCAGCGTTTCCGGGACCGCCAGCAATCAGCCCCAGCATTTT. Full variable domain (remainder filled in from reference TRBV29-1 and TRBJ1-5): SAVISQKPSRDICQRGTSLTIQCQVDSQVTMMFWYRQQPGQSLTLIATANQGSEATYESGFVIDKFPISRPNLTFSTLTVSNMSPEDSSIYLCSVSGTASNQPQHFGDGTRLSIL.

This clonotype appeared a single time. The V gene is TRBV4-3, the J gene TRBJ2-5; TRBD2 agrees at 9 bases. CDR3 length: 19 amino acids. CDR1 is LGHNA and CDR2 is YSLEER in the germline V gene. Unmatched junction bases numbered 24, after V lost 2 bases and J lost 11 bases. CDR3 loop: CASSQFWLAGLREDNEQYF. Written as DNA, the CDR3 is TGCGCCAGCAGCCAATTCTGGCTAGCGGGGCTTCGTGAGGACAATGAGCAGTACTTC.

This clonotype was seen more than once but under ten times. CDR3 in amino acids: CSARAPGPLLGEQYF. The CDR3 DNA reads as TGCAGTGCTAGAGCTCCAGGGCCTTTACTCGGCGAGCAGTACTTC. The chain recombines TRBV20-1 with TRBJ2-5; D perhaps matches TRBD1 (5 bases). Judging by the DNA end, TRBJ2-7 fits better; the J call may be wrong. The germline V gene encodes CDR1 DFQATT and CDR2 SNEGSKA (reference sequence). The CDR3 has 15 residues.

This chain uses TRBV5-1 with TRBJ2-7, with 11 bases that match TRBD2. V shed 3 bases and J 7 bases; nucleotides not matched to a gene: 9. The V gene's germline CDR1 is SGHRS and CDR2 YFSETQ. CDR3 length equals 15 residues. The CDR3 region has the DNA TGCGCCAGCAGCTCGACTAGCGGGGTACCGAATGAGCAGTACTTC. Translation: CASSSTSGVPNEQYF. The complete variable domain, with remaining parts taken from reference TRBV5-1 and TRBJ2-7, reads KAGVTQTPRYLIKTRGQQVTLSCSPISGHRSVSWYQQTPGQGLQFLFEYFSETQRNKGNFPGRFSGRQFSNSRSEMNVSTLELGDSALYLCASSSTSGVPNEQYFGPGTRLTVT.

The J gene is TRBJ2-5, the V gene TRBV7-3; no firm D call. This CDR3 region has 15 residues. V shed 2 bases and J shed 1 base, with 11 bases lying between them. The germline V gene has CDR1 SGHTA and CDR2 FQGTGA. The CDR3 protein is CASSLFSTPQETQYF. CDR3 in DNA: TGTGCCAGCAGCTTATTCAGTACGCCCCAAGAGACCCAGTACTTC. Full variable domain (rest looked up from reference TRBV7-3 and TRBJ2-5): GAGVSQTPSNKVTEKGKYVELRCDPISGHTALYWYRQSLGQGPEFLIYFQGTGAADDSGLPNDRFFAVRPEGSVSTLKIQRTERGDSAVYLCASSLFSTPQETQYFGPGTRLLVL.

As for this clonotype: A much larger clone is a single base away; this may be a read error. The V call is TRBV27, the J call TRBJ2-7; 7 positions match TRBD2. Germline V gene data show CDR1 as MNHEY and CDR2 as SMNVEV (reference sequence). CDR3 length: 15 amino acids. CDR3 coding DNA: TGTGCCAGCAGTTTGTCAGGACTAGAGTCCTACGGGCAGTACTTC. Amino acid sequence: CASSLSGLESYGQYF.

J is TRBJ2-7 and V is TRBV7-2; 13 nucleotides match TRBD2. The end of the DNA is better explained by TRBJ2-5, so the J call may be wrong. The CDR3 loop spans 16 amino acids. Germline values: CDR1 SGHTA, CDR2 FQGNSA. The CDR3 loop reads CASSFTSGGAGETQYF. In DNA, the CDR3 is TGTGCCAGCAGCTTCACTAGCGGGGGGGCCGGAGAGACCCAGTACTTC.

The V gene is TRBV6-5, the J gene TRBJ1-1, with 7 positions matching TRBD1. Per the germline V gene, CDR1 is MNHEY and CDR2 is SVGAGI. The V and J ends lost 9 bases and 3 bases, in that order; junction bases with no gene match: 10. This CDR3 region has 14 residues. The chain's CDR3 is CASGRDSPHTEAFF. CDR3 DNA sequence: TGTGCCAGTGGCCGGGACAGCCCACACACTGAAGCTTTCTTT.

This chain connects TRBV11-2 to TRBJ2-5, with 9 bases identical to TRBD2. Per germline, CDR1 SGHAT and CDR2 FQNNGV. The length of the CDR3 is 15 residues. With 5 bases clipped from V and 5 bases from J, the junction kept 9 bases outside the gene matches. CDR3 bases: TGTGCCAGCAGCCCTCAGGGACTAGCACAGGAGACCCAGTACTTC. This translates into CASSPQGLAQETQYF.

This clonotype was recorded a few times. The rearrangement uses TRBV25-1 and TRBJ2-7; 11 bases match TRBD1. Losses at the gene ends were 4 bases for V and 2 bases for J; bases not matched to a gene: 4. The CDR3 is 15 amino acids. The germline V gene has CDR1 MGHDK and CDR2 SYGVNS. CDR3 sequence: CASSVGQGGPYEQYF. CDR3 nucleotides: TGTGCCAGCAGTGTGGGACAGGGGGGCCCCTACGAGCAGTACTTC.

This clonotype was seen more than once but under ten times. The chain carries TRBV7-3 and TRBJ2-6, with D perhaps TRBD2 (5 bases). V gave up 2 bases and J gave up 0 bases, with 8 bases separating them. Germline CDR1 SGHTA, CDR2 FQGTGA. CDR3 size: 16 residues. CDR3 bases: TGTGCCAGCAGCTTAGGCGGGCACTCTGGGGCCAACGTCCTGACTTTC. Translated: CASSLGGHSGANVLTF.

In this sample, this clonotype turned up a few times. The J gene is TRBJ2-5, the V gene TRBV27; no clear D. The V end lost 9 bases, the J end lost 4 bases, and 12 bases lay between the germline ends. In germline, CDR1 is MNHEY, CDR2 SMNVEV (reference sequence). CDR3 size: 12 residues. Here the CDR3 reads CARRKWGETQYF. The CDR3 region has the DNA TGTGCCAGAAGAAAGTGGGGAGAGACCCAGTACTTC.

The chain links TRBV20-1 to TRBJ1-5; TRBD1 agrees at 8 bases. Losses at the gene ends were 5 bases for V and 10 bases for J; bases not matched to a gene: 16. Germline lookup yields CDR1 DFQATT and CDR2 SNEGSKA (reference sequence). The CDR3 is made up of 15 amino acids. In DNA form, the CDR3 reads TGCAGTGCTGGGGGACAGGAGGGACTATTTAGTCCCCAGCATTTT. Translation gives CSAGGQEGLFSPQHF.